This passage covers 24 T cell receptor beta chains from one sample sequenced in a study of OX40 agonist ivuxolimab in advanced cancers. The repertoire was sequenced with immunoSEQ multiplex PCR; TCRdb's copy has only in-frame clones and lacks some. The sample gives approximately 73,000 clones, roughly 89% of which show up once; roughly 13% is in the top ten. The sequences come from CD4+ or CD8+ T cells sorted from blood, collected in a trial of the OX40 agonist ivuxolimab. The receptors were sampled from an adult with an advanced solid tumor such as melanoma, head and neck, liver or kidney cancer.

This clone appeared a few times. CDR3 protein: CASSQDVGGRETQYF. Here the CDR3 DNA reads TGCGCCAGCAGCCAAGATGTTGGGGGGCGTGAGACCCAGTACTTC. The rearrangement links TRBV4-1 to TRBJ2-5, with D perhaps assigned TRBD1 or TRBD2 (6 bases each). V was cut by 0 bases and J by 5 bases, with 13 bases left in between. Germline loops: CDR1 MGHRA, CDR2 YSYEKL. The CDR3 consists of 15 residues.

The chain joins TRBV7-2 to TRBJ2-7; 9 bases match TRBD2. Germline CDR1 and CDR2: SGHTA and FQGNSA. This CDR3 has 17 amino acids. V lost 1 base to trimming and J lost 3 bases; unmatched junction nucleotides: 10. Written as DNA, the CDR3 is TGTGCCAGCAGCTTAGTTGATTGGCGGGAGGGCCGCTACGAGCAGTACTTC. Amino acids: CASSLVDWREGRYEQYF. The whole variable domain, filled in from reference TRBV7-2 and TRBJ2-7, reads GAGVSQSPSNKVTEKGKDVELRCDPISGHTALYWYRQSLGQGLEFLIYFQGNSAPDKSGLPSDRFSAERTGGSVSTLTIQRTQQEDSAVYLCASSLVDWREGRYEQYFGPGTRLTVT.

The rearrangement links TRBV15 to TRBJ2-5, with 8 nucleotides matching TRBD2. V lost 4 bases, J lost 3 bases, and 10 bases stayed unmatched. The length of the CDR3 is 16 residues. Germline loops: CDR1 LNHNV, CDR2 YYDKDF (reference sequence). The CDR3 spells CATSTLLRRGEETQYF. The CDR3 coding sequence is TGTGCCACCAGCACCCTCTTGCGGCGGGGGGAAGAGACCCAGTACTTC.

The V gene is TRBV19, the J gene TRBJ2-2, with a possible D match to TRBD2 (6 bases). CDR3 length: 17 residues. The ends were cut back, 3 bases at V and 0 bases at J, with 14 bases in the middle. Germline loops: CDR1 LNHDA, CDR2 SQIVND (reference sequence). The CDR3 DNA follows: TGTGCCAGTAGTATTAGAGGGACTTCTACGAACACCGGGGAGCTGTTTTTT. Protein product: CASSIRGTSTNTGELFF.

The chain couples TRBV25-1 to TRBJ2-1; 10 nucleotides align to TRBD1. The ends lost 2 bases at V and 6 bases at J; junction bases unmatched: 1. Germline lookup yields CDR1 MGHDK and CDR2 SYGVNS. The CDR3 loop spans 14 amino acids. CDR3 loop: CASSERDRGNEQFF. In DNA form, the CDR3 reads TGTGCCAGCAGTGAACGGGACAGGGGCAATGAGCAGTTCTTC.

This chain links TRBV7-8 with TRBJ2-1, with a tentative D call TRBD1 (5 bases). The CDR3 contains 14 residues. Germline CDR1 SGHVS, CDR2 FQNEAQ. V shed 5 bases and J shed 4 bases, with 12 bases lying between them. The CDR3 protein is CASSVRGNYNEQFF. The CDR3, as DNA: TGTGCCAGCAGCGTAAGGGGCAATTACAATGAGCAGTTCTTC.

The rearrangement joins TRBV23-1 to TRBJ1-6; no firm D call. TRBV23-1 is flagged as an ORF with uncertain function. V lost 8 bases and J lost 7, with 18 bases in between. The length of the CDR3 is 15 residues. The CDR3 here is CASGLRRRNNSPLHF. DNA of the CDR3: TGCGCCAGCGGCCTGCGGCGGAGAAACAATTCACCCCTCCACTTT.

This clone has a single count. The rearrangement uses TRBV7-9 and TRBJ1-2, with D possibly matching TRBD1 (6 bases). Germline CDR1 is SEHNR and CDR2 is FQNEAQ (reference sequence). The CDR3 totals 15 residues. V gave up 5 bases and J gave up 2 bases, with 15 bases separating them. CDR3 bases: TGTGCCAGCAGCGTAGGACCGGGACACAACTATGGCTACACCTTC. It encodes CASSVGPGHNYGYTF.

CDR3 nucleotides: TGTGCCAGCAGCTATATCCAGGGGGGGCCCCAGCATTTT. As protein: CASSYIQGGPQHF. This chain joins TRBV27 and TRBJ1-5, with 7 bases lining up with TRBD1. Losses at the gene ends were 6 bases for V and 9 bases for J; bases not matched to a gene: 8. Germline loops: CDR1 MNHEY, CDR2 SMNVEV (reference sequence). The CDR3 runs 13 residues.

This clone was observed a single time. The J gene is TRBJ2-7, the V gene TRBV11-3; no clear D. Deletions cut 6 bases from V and 6 bases from J, with 12 bases between. The CDR3 extends over 12 amino acids. Germline lookup yields CDR1 SGHNT and CDR2 YENEEA. The DNA for the CDR3 is TGTGCCAGCAGTGAGCCTGGGGTCGAGCAGTACTTC. It yields the protein CASSEPGVEQYF. Filled out from reference TRBV11-3 and TRBJ2-7, the complete variable domain reads EAGVVQSPRYKIIEKKQPVAFWCNPISGHNTLYWYLQNLGQGPELLIRYENEEAVDDSQLPKDRFSAERLKGVDSTLKIQPAELGDSAVYLCASSEPGVEQYFGPGTRLTVT.

The chain links TRBV21-1 to TRBJ2-6; the table names TRBD2, a call not compared with the DNA. TRBV21-1 is tagged as a pseudogene. This CDR3 region has 15 residues. In nucleotides, the CDR3 is TGTGCCAGCAGCGTACGGAGCTCTGGGGCCAACGTCCTGACTTTC. It is translated as CASSVRSSGANVLTF.

This clone was recorded a few times. Here the CDR3 reads CASSGGQGDQPQHF. CDR3 DNA sequence: TGTGCCAGCAGCGGGGGGCAGGGAGATCAGCCCCAGCATTTT. V gene TRBV11-2 combines with J gene TRBJ1-5; D is perhaps TRBD1 (6 bases). This CDR3 region has 14 residues. Germline assignment: CDR1 SGHAT and CDR2 FQNNGV. The germline V and J ends were trimmed by 5 bases and 5 bases, with 13 bases remaining between them.

The CDR3 nucleotides read TGTGCCAGCACCTTGGGGGTGATGAACACTGAAGCTTTCTTT. Translation gives CASTLGVMNTEAFF. The chain links TRBV6-1 to TRBJ1-1, with D possibly matching TRBD1 (5 bases). Trimming took 7 bases from V and 0 from J, leaving 12 bases between them. CDR1 MNHNS and CDR2 SASEGT come from the germline V gene. This CDR3 spans 14 amino acids.

This chain connects TRBV16 to TRBJ1-5; D is uncertain. V was cut by 4 bases and J by 5 bases, with 12 bases left in between. CDR1 and CDR2 from the germline V gene are KGHSY and FQNENV. The CDR3 contains 14 residues. The CDR3 loop is CASSRKALDQPQHF. The CDR3 bases are TGTGCCAGCAGCCGCAAAGCGTTAGATCAGCCCCAGCATTTT.

This chain joins TRBV4-2 and TRBJ2-5, with a weak D call TRBD1 (5 bases). The CDR3 has 14 residues. V lost 1 base, J lost 2 bases, and 8 bases lay in between. Per germline, CDR1 LGHNA and CDR2 YNFKEQ. The CDR3 here is CASSQVGLQETQYF. The DNA of the CDR3 is TGTGCCAGCAGCCAAGTGGGGCTGCAAGAGACCCAGTACTTC.

The rearrangement joins TRBV27 to TRBJ2-7; D not resolved. V lost 6 bases and J 3 bases, leaving 21 bases between the germline ends. Germline V lookup: CDR1 MNHEY, CDR2 SMNVEV (reference sequence). The CDR3 runs to 16 residues. DNA for the CDR3: TGTGCCAGCAGCCCTCAACGGCCGCAACCATTCTACGAGCAGTACTTC. Residues: CASSPQRPQPFYEQYF.

This chain joins TRBV5-4 and TRBJ2-1; 8 positions agree with TRBD2. The V and J ends lost 0 bases and 9 bases, in that order; junction bases with no gene match: 11. Per the germline V gene, CDR1 is SGHNT and CDR2 is YYREEE (reference sequence). There are 16 residues in the CDR3. The CDR3 DNA reads TGTGCCAGCAGCTTGGCGGGTCGAGCGGGAGCGAGTGAGCAGTTCTTC. This sequence encodes CASSLAGRAGASEQFF.

This clone was picked up one time. The chain is built from TRBV27 and TRBJ2-1; 10 bases fit TRBD1. The CDR3 spans 18 residues. J gave up 4 bases and V 6 bases, and 15 bases lay outside the gene matches. The germline gives CDR1 MNHEY, CDR2 SMNVEV (reference sequence). The CDR3 sequence: CASSPGIRRDRGYNEQFF. The CDR3 region has the DNA TGTGCCAGCAGCCCTGGGATACGCCGGGACAGGGGTTACAATGAGCAGTTCTTC.

The chain links TRBV9 to TRBJ2-2; 9 bases fit TRBD1. V shed 5 bases and J 6 bases; nucleotides not matched to a gene: 14. CDR3 length equals 17 residues. Germline V lookup: CDR1 SGDLS, CDR2 YYNGEE. CDR3 region: CASSSPPGQGMAGELFF. In DNA form, the CDR3 reads TGTGCCAGCAGTTCTCCGCCGGGACAGGGAATGGCCGGGGAGCTGTTTTTT.

This clone occurred a few times. The chain employs TRBV21-1 and TRBJ2-7. TRBV21-1 is shown as a pseudogene. The CDR3 loop spans 17 amino acids. CDR3: CASSKPLFLLISYEQYF. The CDR3 DNA reads TGTGCCAGCAGCAAGCCTCTCTTTCTTCTTATCTCCTACGAGCAGTACTTC.

The chain employs TRBV10-2 and TRBJ1-2, with a tentative D call TRBD1 (6 bases). V lost 7 bases and J 4 bases, leaving 16 bases between the germline ends. There are 14 residues in the CDR3. Per germline, CDR1 WSHSY and CDR2 SAAADI. CDR3 sequence reads: CASTPEDSRYGYTF. The CDR3 coding sequence is TGCGCCAGCACCCCTGAGGACAGCCGCTATGGCTACACCTTC.

The chain uses TRBV19 and TRBJ2-3, with TRBD1 matching 8 bases. The CDR3 runs to 15 residues. Losses at the gene ends were 3 bases for V and 1 base for J; bases not matched to a gene: 3. CDR1 LNHDA and CDR2 SQIVND come from the germline V gene (reference sequence). The CDR3 DNA is TGTGCCAGTAGTATTGTGGGACAGGGCACAGATACGCAGTATTTT. Its translation: CASSIVGQGTDTQYF.

This chain joins TRBV6-6 and TRBJ1-3; D unresolved. CDR3 size: 14 residues. In germline, CDR1 is MNHNY, CDR2 SVGAGI (reference sequence). The V end lost 2 bases, the J end lost 2 bases, and 7 bases lay between the germline ends. CDR3 region: CASSYLGPGNTIYF. CDR3 in DNA: TGTGCCAGCAGTTACCTTGGACCTGGAAACACCATATATTTT.

The CDR3 here is CASRTSGTGISYEQYF. The DNA of the CDR3 is TGTGCCAGCAGGACTTCCGGGACAGGGATCTCCTACGAGCAGTACTTC. This chain connects TRBV11-1 to TRBJ2-7, with 9 bases identical to TRBD1. V lost 6 bases and J lost 0; bases outside the gene matches: 9. The CDR3 consists of 16 residues. CDR1 SGHAT and CDR2 FQDESV come from the germline V gene (reference sequence).